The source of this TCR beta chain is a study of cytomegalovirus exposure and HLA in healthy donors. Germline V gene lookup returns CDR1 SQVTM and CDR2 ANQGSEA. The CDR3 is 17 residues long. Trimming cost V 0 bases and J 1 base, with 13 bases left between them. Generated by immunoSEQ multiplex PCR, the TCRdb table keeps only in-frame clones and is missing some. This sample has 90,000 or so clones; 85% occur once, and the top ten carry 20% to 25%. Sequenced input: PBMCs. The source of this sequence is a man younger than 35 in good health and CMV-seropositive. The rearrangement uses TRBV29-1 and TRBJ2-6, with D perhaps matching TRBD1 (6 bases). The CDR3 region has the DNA TGCAGCGTTGAAGACACGAACAGGGCTTCTGGGGCCAACGTCCTGACTTTC. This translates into CSVEDTNRASGANVLTF.